This T cell receptor (beta chain) was identified in a study of blood T cell repertoires in COVID-19. Study context: T cells, B-cell-depleted T cells, or PBMCs supplied cDNA or gDNA.

Trimming shortened V by 7 bases and J by 7 bases, and 22 bases separated the two germline ends. From germline, CDR1 is LNHDA and CDR2 SQIVND (reference sequence). This CDR3 comprises 16 residues. Grouping used clinical history reported by participants in a survey and questionnaire. Donors in Cohort 3 who had recovered were those with two negative PCRs, healthcare professional clearance, or resolution of their symptoms. Clones were read by immunoSEQ multiplex PCR, and TCRdb kept only the in-frame ones, dropping some. The sample records a few hundred thousand clones, approximately 88% being singletons.

Sequenced input: PBMCs or T cells enriched from blood (not recorded which). The chain combines TRBV19 with TRBJ2-2, with a weak D call TRBD1 (6 bases). The sequence came from a woman in her forties who had recovered from COVID-19. CDR3 DNA: TGTGCCAGTAAGACTGGGCCTCAGGGGACCGGCGGGGAGCTGTTTTTT. Translating gives CASKTGPQGTGGELFF.